This T cell receptor (beta chain) was observed in a study of blood T cell repertoires in COVID-19. Background on the study: Donors in the United States, Italy and Spain gave samples during acute or convalescent COVID-19.

Germline-derived CDR1 and CDR2 are SNHLY and FYNNEI. This CDR3 is 13 amino acids long. Trimming took off 4 bases at V and 5 bases at J, with 11 bases between the two ends. Data came from immunoSEQ multiplex PCR; TCRdb stores just in-frame clones and leaves some out. The repertoire holds around 250,000 clones, with over 65% as singletons. The sample taken for sequencing was peripheral blood. The origin of this receptor is a man aged 55 to 70 who had recovered from COVID-19. This chain links TRBV2 with TRBJ2-5; a possible D gene is TRBD2 (5 bases). The CDR3 here is CASSVTSGETQYF. The CDR3 DNA reads as TGTGCCAGCAGTGTTACTAGTGGGGAGACCCAGTACTTC.